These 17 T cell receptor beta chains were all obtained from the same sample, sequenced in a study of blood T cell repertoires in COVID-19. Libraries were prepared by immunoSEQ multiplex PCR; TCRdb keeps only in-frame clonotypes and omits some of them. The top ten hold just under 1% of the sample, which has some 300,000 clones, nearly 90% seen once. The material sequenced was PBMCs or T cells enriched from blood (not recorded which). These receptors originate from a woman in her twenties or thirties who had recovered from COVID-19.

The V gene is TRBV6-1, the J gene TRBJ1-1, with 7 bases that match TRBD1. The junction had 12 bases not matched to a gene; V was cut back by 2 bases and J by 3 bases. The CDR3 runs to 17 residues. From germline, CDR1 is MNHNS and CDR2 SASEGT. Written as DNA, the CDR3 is TGTGCCAGCAGTGAATACACAGGGGTGGATATTGACACTGAAGCTTTCTTT. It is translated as CASSEYTGVDIDTEAFF.

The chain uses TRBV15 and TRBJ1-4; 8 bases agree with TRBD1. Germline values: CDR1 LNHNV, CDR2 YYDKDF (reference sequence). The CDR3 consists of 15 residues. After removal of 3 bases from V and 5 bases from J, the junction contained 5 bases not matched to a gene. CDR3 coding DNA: TGTGCCACCAGCAGTAGACAGGGGAAAAATGAAAAACTGTTTTTT. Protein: CATSSRQGKNEKLFF.

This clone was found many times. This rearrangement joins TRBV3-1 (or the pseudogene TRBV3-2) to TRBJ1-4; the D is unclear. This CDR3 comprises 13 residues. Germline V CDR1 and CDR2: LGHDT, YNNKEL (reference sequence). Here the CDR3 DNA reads TGTACGCGAGTTCCCGACACCAATGAAAAACTGTTTTTT. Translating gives CTRVPDTNEKLFF.

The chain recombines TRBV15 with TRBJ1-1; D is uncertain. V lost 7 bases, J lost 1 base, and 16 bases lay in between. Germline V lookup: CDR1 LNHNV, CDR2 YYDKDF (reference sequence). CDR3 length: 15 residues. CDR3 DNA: TGTGCCACCAAAGAAGCGGGGAGATGGAACACTGAAGCTTTCTTT. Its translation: CATKEAGRWNTEAFF. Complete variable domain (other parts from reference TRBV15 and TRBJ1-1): DAMVIQNPRYQVTQFGKPVTLSCSQTLNHNVMYWYQQKSSQAPKLLFHYYDKDFNNEADTPDNFQSRRPNTSFCFLDIRSPGLGDTAMYLCATKEAGRWNTEAFFGQGTRLTVV.

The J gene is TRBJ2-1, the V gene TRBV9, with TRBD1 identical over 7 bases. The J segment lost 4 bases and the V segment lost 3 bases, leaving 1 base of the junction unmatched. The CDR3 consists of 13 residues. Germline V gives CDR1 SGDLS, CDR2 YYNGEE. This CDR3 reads CASSGQGYNEQFF. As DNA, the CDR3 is TGTGCCAGCAGCGGACAGGGTTACAATGAGCAGTTCTTC.

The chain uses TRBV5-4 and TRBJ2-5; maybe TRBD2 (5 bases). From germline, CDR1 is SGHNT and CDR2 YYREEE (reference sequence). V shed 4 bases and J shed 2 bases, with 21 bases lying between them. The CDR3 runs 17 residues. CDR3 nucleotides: TGTGCCAGCAGCCAGCCCTCCCACGGGGTGGGGCAAGAGACCCAGTACTTC. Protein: CASSQPSHGVGQETQYF.

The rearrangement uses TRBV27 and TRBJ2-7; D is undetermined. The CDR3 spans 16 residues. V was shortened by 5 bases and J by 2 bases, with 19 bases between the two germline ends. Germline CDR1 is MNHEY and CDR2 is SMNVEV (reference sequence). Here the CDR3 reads CASSRLDGFHPYEQYF. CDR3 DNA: TGTGCCAGCAGTAGACTCGACGGGTTCCACCCCTACGAGCAGTACTTC.

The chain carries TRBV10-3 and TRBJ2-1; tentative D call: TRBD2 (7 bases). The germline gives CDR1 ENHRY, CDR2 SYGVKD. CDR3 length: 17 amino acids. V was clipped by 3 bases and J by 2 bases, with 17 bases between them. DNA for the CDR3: TGTGCCATCAGTGACCCTCTCTTAGGGGGGGCCTACAATGAGCAGTTCTTC. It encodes CAISDPLLGGAYNEQFF.

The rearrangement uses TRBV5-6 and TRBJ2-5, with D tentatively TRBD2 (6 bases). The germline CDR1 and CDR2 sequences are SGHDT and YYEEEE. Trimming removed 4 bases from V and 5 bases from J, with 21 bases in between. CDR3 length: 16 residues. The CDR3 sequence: CASSPIGAGTGETQYF. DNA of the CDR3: TGTGCCAGCAGCCCCATAGGGGCGGGGACCGGGGAGACCCAGTACTTC.

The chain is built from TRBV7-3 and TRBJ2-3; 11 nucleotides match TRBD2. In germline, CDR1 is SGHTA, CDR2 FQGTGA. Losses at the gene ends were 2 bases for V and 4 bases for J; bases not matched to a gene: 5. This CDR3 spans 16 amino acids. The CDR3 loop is CASSLLAGGRADTQYF. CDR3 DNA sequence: TGTGCCAGCAGCTTACTAGCGGGGGGCCGCGCAGATACGCAGTATTTT.

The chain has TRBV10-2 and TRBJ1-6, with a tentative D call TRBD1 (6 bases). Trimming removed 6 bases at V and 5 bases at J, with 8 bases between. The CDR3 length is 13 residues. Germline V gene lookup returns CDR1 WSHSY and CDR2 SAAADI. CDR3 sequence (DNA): TGCGCCAGCAGCCGGACAGATAATTCACCCCTCCACTTT. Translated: CASSRTDNSPLHF.

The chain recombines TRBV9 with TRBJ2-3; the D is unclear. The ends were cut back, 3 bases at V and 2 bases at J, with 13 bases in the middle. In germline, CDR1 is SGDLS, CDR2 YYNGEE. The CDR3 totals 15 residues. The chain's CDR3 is CASSAQPSFTDTQYF. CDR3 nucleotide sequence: TGTGCCAGCAGCGCACAACCGTCATTCACAGATACGCAGTATTTT.

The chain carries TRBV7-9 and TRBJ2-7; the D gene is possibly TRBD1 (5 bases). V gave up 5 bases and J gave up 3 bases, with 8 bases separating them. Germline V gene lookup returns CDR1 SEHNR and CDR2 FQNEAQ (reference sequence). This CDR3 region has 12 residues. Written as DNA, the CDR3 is TGTGCCAGCAGCGCACAGGACTACGAGCAGTACTTC. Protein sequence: CASSAQDYEQYF. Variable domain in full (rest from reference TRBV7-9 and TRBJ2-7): DTGVSQNPRHKITKRGQNVTFRCDPISEHNRLYWYRQTLGQGPEFLTYFQNEAQLEKSRLLSDRFSAERPKGSFSTLEIQRTEQGDSAMYLCASSAQDYEQYFGPGTRLTVT.

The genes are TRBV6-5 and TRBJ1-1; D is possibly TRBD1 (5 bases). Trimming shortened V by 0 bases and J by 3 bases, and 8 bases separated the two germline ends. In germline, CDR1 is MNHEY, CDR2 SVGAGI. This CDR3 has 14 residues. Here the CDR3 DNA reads TGTGCCAGCAGTTACTCGACCAGGGACACTGAAGCTTTCTTT. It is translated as CASSYSTRDTEAFF.

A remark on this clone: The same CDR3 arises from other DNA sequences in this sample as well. The CDR3 loop reads CSARAGDTQYF. CDR3 nucleotides: TGCAGTGCTAGAGCGGGGGATACGCAGTATTTT. The V call is TRBV20-1, the J call TRBJ2-3, with a tentative D call TRBD2 (5 bases). The V and J ends lost 1 base and 6 bases respectively, with 5 bases between them. CDR1 and CDR2 (germline): DFQATT, SNEGSKA (reference sequence). The CDR3 totals 11 residues.

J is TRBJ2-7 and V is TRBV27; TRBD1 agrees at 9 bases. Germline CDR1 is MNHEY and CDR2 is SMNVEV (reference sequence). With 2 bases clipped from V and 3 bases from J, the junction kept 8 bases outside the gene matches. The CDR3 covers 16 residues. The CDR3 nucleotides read TGTGCCAGCAGTTTAGGCTTTCGGGACAGGGACTACGAGCAGTACTTC. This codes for CASSLGFRDRDYEQYF.

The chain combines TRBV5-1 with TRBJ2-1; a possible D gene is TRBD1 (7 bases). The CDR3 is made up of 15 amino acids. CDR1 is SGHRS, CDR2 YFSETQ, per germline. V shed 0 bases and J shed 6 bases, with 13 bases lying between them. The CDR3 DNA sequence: TGCGCCAGCAGCTTGGTTCACAGGGGAGGCAATGAGCAGTTCTTC. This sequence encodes CASSLVHRGGNEQFF. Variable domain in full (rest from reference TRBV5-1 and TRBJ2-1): KAGVTQTPRYLIKTRGQQVTLSCSPISGHRSVSWYQQTPGQGLQFLFEYFSETQRNKGNFPGRFSGRQFSNSRSEMNVSTLELGDSALYLCASSLVHRGGNEQFFGPGTRLTVL.